Listed below are T cell receptor beta chains from one sample, sequenced in a study of T cells in Graves' hyperthyroidism and ophthalmopathy. TCRdb re-derived calls from the multiplex PCR reads in MiXCR, one entry per CDR3 protein. The sample contains approximately 410,000 distinct CDR3 sequences, roughly 13% of which appear only once. Sequencing was done on a sample of blood. The source is a woman aged 18-30 years with Graves' hyperthyroidism. CDR3s include the opening cysteine and the closing phenylalanine or tryptophan. The D gene is left open where the match is weak. Size is stated for part of the rows, as once, few or many counts, or as a class when the clone is expanded.

CDR3: CASSQDLQGFWTEAFF
DNA: TGCGCCAGCAGCCAAGACCTACAGGGTTTTTGGACTGAAGCTTTCTTT
V: TRBV4-1
J: TRBJ1-1
D: .
size: many

CDR3: CASSTSGGLSYNEQFF
DNA: TGTGCCAGCAGTACCTCCGGCGGCCTTTCCTACAATGAGCAGTTCTTC
V: TRBV25-1
J: TRBJ2-1
D: .
size: .

CDR3: CASSVGQPRIGGYTF
DNA: TGTGCCAGCAGTGTCGGACAGCCACGGATCGGAGGCTACACCTTC
V: TRBV2
J: TRBJ1-2
D: .
size: many

CDR3: CASSSPTVRETQYF
DNA: TGTGCCAGCAGTTCTCCTACCGTGAGAGAGACCCAGTACTTC
V: TRBV12-3/TRBV12-4
J: TRBJ2-5
D: .
size: many

CDR3: CASGLSKGAKNIQYF
DNA: TGTGCTAGTGGACTCAGTAAGGGAGCCAAAAACATTCAGTACTTC
V: TRBV12-5
J: TRBJ2-4
D: .
size: few

CDR3: CASSSLMTGVHYEQYF
DNA: TGTGCCAGCAGTTCCTTGATGACAGGGGTCCACTACGAGCAGTACTTC
V: TRBV12-3/TRBV12-4
J: TRBJ2-7
D: TRBD1
size: .

CDR3: CASSQRQETYEQYF
DNA: TGCGCCAGCAGCCAGAGACAGGAGACCTACGAGCAGTACTTC
V: TRBV4-1
J: TRBJ2-7
D: .
size: .

CDR3: CASSFRNNSPLHF
DNA: TGTGCCAGCAGCTTTCGTAATAATTCACCCCTCCACTTT
V: TRBV5-6
J: TRBJ1-6
D: .
size: many

CDR3: CASSLAEGVEQFF
DNA: TGTGCCAGCAGCTTAGCGGAAGGCGTGGAGCAGTTCTTC
V: TRBV7-9
J: TRBJ2-1
D: .
size: many

CDR3: CSVAYRDRTEGEQFF
DNA: TGCAGCGTGGCTTACCGGGACAGAACAGAGGGGGAGCAGTTCTTC
V: TRBV29-1
J: TRBJ2-1
D: TRBD1
size: few

CDR3: CASSIGQGALNTEAFF
DNA: TGCGCCAGCAGCATAGGACAGGGGGCATTGAACACTGAAGCTTTCTTT
V: TRBV5-1
J: TRBJ1-1
D: TRBD1
size: .

CDR3: CASSQEQGTYEQYF
DNA: TGTGCCAGCAGCCAAGAACAGGGTACCTACGAGCAGTACTTC
V: TRBV3-1
J: TRBJ2-7
D: .
size: many

CDR3: CASSLESGEGYEQYF
DNA: TGTGCCAGCAGCTTAGAATCAGGGGAAGGCTACGAGCAGTACTTC
V: TRBV11-2
J: TRBJ2-7
D: .
size: few

CDR3: CASPRVSKTGELFF
DNA: TGTGCTAGTCCGCGAGTTTCTAAGACCGGGGAGCTGTTTTTT
V: TRBV12-5
J: TRBJ2-2
D: .
size: few

CDR3: CASSTGRLGKLFF
DNA: TGTGCCAGTAGTACCGGACGGCTAGGGAAACTGTTTTTT
V: TRBV19
J: TRBJ1-4
D: .
size: .

CDR3: CAWGEFDSQLITKRSYEQYF
DNA: TGTGCCTGGGGTGAATTCGACAGCCAACTTATCACCAAACGCTCCTACGAGCAGTACTTC
V: TRBV30
J: TRBJ2-7
D: .
size: .

CDR3: CASSENIQGYANTGELFF
DNA: TGTGCCAGCAGTGAAAACATACAGGGGTACGCGAACACCGGGGAGCTGTTTTTT
V: TRBV6-4
J: TRBJ2-2
D: TRBD1
size: many

CDR3: CASSLSRIYEQYF
DNA: TGTGCCAGCAGTTTATCAAGGATCTACGAGCAGTACTTC
V: TRBV27
J: TRBJ2-7
D: .
size: many

CDR3: CASSQVLLAGGETQYF
DNA: TGTGCCAGTAGCCAAGTGTTACTAGCGGGAGGAGAGACCCAGTACTTC
V: TRBV3-1
J: TRBJ2-5
D: TRBD2
size: .

CDR3: CASSPLARPNNEQFF
DNA: TGTGCCAGCAGTCCCCTCGCACGGCCGAACAATGAGCAGTTCTTC
V: TRBV11-1
J: TRBJ2-1
D: .
size: many

CDR3: CASSLETRTGITYEQYF
DNA: TGTGCCAGCAGCTTGGAAACCAGGACAGGGATAACCTACGAGCAGTACTTC
V: TRBV5-8
J: TRBJ2-7
D: TRBD1
size: many

CDR3: CASSMLPTSGGYNEQFF
DNA: TGTGCCAGCAGCATGCTCCCGACTAGCGGGGGGTACAATGAGCAGTTCTTC
V: TRBV7-3
J: TRBJ2-1
D: TRBD2
size: many

CDR3: CASSGPGGPGNTIYF
DNA: TGTGCCAGCAGTGGGCCCGGGGGCCCTGGAAACACCATATATTTT
V: TRBV6-1
J: TRBJ1-3
D: .
size: .